This T cell receptor beta chain was identified in a study of CXCR3-negative and CXCR3-positive naive CD8 T cells. Germline-derived CDR1 and CDR2 are MGHDK and SYGVNS. This CDR3 spans 17 amino acids. UMI labels and 5' RACE were used to prepare the TRB cDNA libraries. From its re-call of the 5' RACE reads, TCRdb lists each CDR3 protein once, without DNA. The repertoire table contains tens of thousands of distinct CDR3 sequences. Naive CD8+ T cells carried a CD45RO-CCR7+CD27+CD95- phenotype. The sequence came from a human donor in good health. Some clones in this sample may be carry-over from other donors' samples. V is TRBV25-1 and J is TRBJ1-6; TCRdb designates TRBD1, a call that cannot be tested without DNA. Sequenced input: naive CXCR3- CD8+ T cells from blood. The subset was: CD45RO-CCR7+CD27+CD95- naive CD8+ T cells lacking CXCR3 (TNR3-). The CDR3 is CASSEGRTRSYNSPLHF.